Given below is one TCR beta chain in context. This sample was included in a study of CD8 T cells in Susac syndrome. An input of about 0.5 to 1 ug of RNA was subjected to reverse transcription using random hexamers. The authors amplified TCR beta CDR3 across 54 Vbeta and 13 Jbeta using immunoSEQ multiplex PCR. Via MiXCR, TCRdb re-called the immunoSEQ multiplex PCR reads, giving one row per CDR3 protein. The sample yields 150,000 to 200,000 distinct CDR3 sequences, over 85% seen once. Healthy donors were controls matched for age and sex. Germline-derived CDR1 and CDR2 are SGHNT and YYREEE (reference sequence). The CDR3 is made up of 13 amino acids. V lost 0 bases, J lost 13 bases, and 11 bases lay in between.

This TCR was sampled from a human donor in good health. The specimen sequenced was CD4+ T cells from PBMCs. The genes are TRBV5-4 and TRBJ1-6; D unresolved. The CDR3 protein is CASSLDSPQPLHF. DNA of the CDR3: TGTGCCAGCAGCTTGGACAGTCCTCAGCCCCTCCACTTT.